Below, one TCR beta chain is given with its context. The antigen it recognizes is unknown. Base qualities are not provided; no much larger clone lies one nucleotide away. TCR beta CDR3 regions were amplified from RNA transcripts. The first round of RT-PCR for the TCR CDR3 was performed with the HTBI primer set and the Qiagen OneStep RT-PCR kit. Libraries were constructed in a second round of multiplex PCR, after which size selection and purification were carried out. Paired-end sequencing of the libraries was performed with 100 bp reads on an Illumina HiSeq2000. On the study's bioinformatics: SOAPnuke was used to process the raw data, removing reads that contained adapters or uncalled bases, had a mean Phred below 15, or lacked an exact match to the constant primer or identifier. COPE v1.2.5 was used to merge high-quality paired reads, and clonotypes were defined as unique nucleotide sequences. MiTCR v1.1 was used to align the clonotypes against IMGT TRBV, TRBD and TRBJ reference segments. Analysis was restricted to V-J combinations with a frequency above 0.0001, which covered 98% to 99.2% of repertoires. The TCS score was defined as the ratio of F50 (clonal expansion) to E x V (chaos), calculated using BLOSUM62-based TCRdist between CDR3 peptides within each V-J. Welch's t-statistics and random forest reduced some 510 V-J features to around 14, which were used in a naive Bayes classifier (R e1071). The public reads were reprocessed in TCRdb via fastp at Q25 and MiXCR, keeping in-frame beta chains. One record per CDR3 amino acid sequence lists the most common genes and DNA. These V and J calls originate from TCRdb's pipeline instead of the authors' own analysis. In all, the sample holds 400,000 to 450,000 distinct CDR3 sequences, and approximately 14% of those were seen once. Of the sample, less than 15% falls within the top ten clones.

This record comes from a study of T cells in Graves' hyperthyroidism and ophthalmopathy (dated 2019 in TCRdb). A note on the overall study: Peripheral blood was sampled at the time of initial diagnosis, prior to any treatment. TCR Vbeta CDR3 sequencing of 135 peripheral blood samples (over 40 ophthalmopathy, 75 or so hyperthyroidism and approximately 17 progressor patients) is reported in the paper. Following sampling, methimazole starting at 30 mg daily was given to hyperthyroidism patients, and high-dose intravenous methylprednisolone was given to ophthalmopathy patients. A discovery cohort of about a hundred patients, fewer than 50 with Graves' ophthalmopathy and 55 to 65 with stable Graves' hyperthyroidism, was used to find distinguishing TCR V-J signatures. The roughly 100 discovery patients were randomly divided into training and test sets at a 7:3 ratio. In several Graves' hyperthyroidism patients, the study also compared T-cell repertoires from thyroid tissue with T-cell repertoires from blood. Prospective prediction of ophthalmopathy was tested in an independent validation cohort consisting of some 19 hyperthyroidism patients and approximately 16 patients who later progressed to ophthalmopathy.

Summary of the overall study and its limitations: Sample size was not statistically predetermined, and blinding of investigators to group allocation was not performed. Most expanded thyroid clonotypes (frequency above 0.001) were also detected in blood, suggesting blood repertoires may reflect thyroid immune responses. During validation, the model predicted progression to ophthalmopathy a median of around 7 months ahead of onset, with around 71% sensitivity and less than 85% specificity. A model built on a 13 V-J signature distinguished ophthalmopathy from stable hyperthyroidism, reaching 87.88% sensitivity and around 81% specificity in cross-validation and 80%/75% in testing.

Ophthalmopathy patients had moderately to severely active disease, with a Clinical Activity Score of 3 or more, a NOSPECS grade of 4 or more, and a disease duration of less than 3 months. Exclusion was applied to patients with uncontrolled infections, other autoimmune diseases, pregnancy or lactation. Diagnoses were based on clinical symptoms, serum thyroxine and TRAb, thyroid ultrasound and orbital computed tomography. Ficoll-Paque density gradient centrifugation was used to isolate PBMCs from approximately 10 ml of fresh peripheral blood. Trizol reagent was used to extract total RNA, and RNA quality was then checked on an Agilent 2100 Bioanalyzer. Via the germline V gene, CDR1 is SGHRS and CDR2 YFSETQ. The germline V and J ends show losses of 2 bases and 10 bases respectively, and no gene match explains 10 bases of the junction. CDR3 length: 16 amino acids, cysteine to phenylalanine. Of all the DNA, just the CDR3 is kept, 48 bases in frame from base 1.

This sequence uses TRBV5-1 and TRBJ2-1; TRBD2 fits 12 bases in the junction. The sequence came from a man between 18 and 29 years old with Graves' ophthalmopathy. Material for sequencing was blood. The CDR3: CASSFGLAGPLSEQFF. The DNA sequence reads TGCGCCAGCAGCTTTGGACTAGCGGGGCCTCTATCGGAGCAGTTCTTC.